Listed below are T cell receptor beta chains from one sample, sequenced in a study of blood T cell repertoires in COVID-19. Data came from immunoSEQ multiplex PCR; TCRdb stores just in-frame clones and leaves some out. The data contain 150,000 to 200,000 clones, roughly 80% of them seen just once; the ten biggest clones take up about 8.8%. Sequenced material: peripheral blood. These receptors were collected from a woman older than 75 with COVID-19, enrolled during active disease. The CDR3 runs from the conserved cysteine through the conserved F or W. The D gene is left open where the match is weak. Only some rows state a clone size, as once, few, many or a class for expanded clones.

cdr3_aa: CASSFPAMGGEGYTF; cdr3_nt: TGTGCCAGCAGTTTCCCCGCGATGGGGGGAGAAGGCTACACCTTC; j_call: TRBJ1-2; d_call: NA; v_call: TRBV28; clone_size: NA; cdr3_length: 15
cdr3_aa: CASSVIMGEAFF; cdr3_nt: TGTGCCAGCAGCGTGATCATGGGCGAAGCTTTCTTT; j_call: TRBJ1-1; d_call: NA; v_call: TRBV7-9; clone_size: NA; cdr3_length: 12
cdr3_aa: CASIGRVPGELFF; cdr3_nt: TGTGCCAGCATTGGGAGGGTCCCCGGGGAGCTGTTTTTT; j_call: TRBJ2-2; d_call: TRBD2; v_call: TRBV6-5; clone_size: NA; cdr3_length: 13
cdr3_aa: CASSLSGEAFF; cdr3_nt: TGTGCCAGCAGCCTGTCCGGTGAAGCTTTCTTT; j_call: TRBJ1-1; d_call: NA; v_call: TRBV2; clone_size: NA; cdr3_length: 11
cdr3_aa: CSALEGSEQYF; cdr3_nt: TGCAGTGCCCTGGAGGGGTCCGAGCAGTACTTC; j_call: TRBJ2-7; d_call: NA; v_call: TRBV20-1; clone_size: NA; cdr3_length: 11
cdr3_aa: CASSLGGQSGNTIYF; cdr3_nt: TGCGCCAGCAGCTTGGGAGGTCAGTCTGGAAACACCATATATTTT; j_call: TRBJ1-3; d_call: NA; v_call: TRBV5-1; clone_size: NA; cdr3_length: 15
cdr3_aa: CASSADLYNEQFF; cdr3_nt: TGTGCCAGCAGCGCGGACTTATACAATGAGCAGTTCTTC; j_call: TRBJ2-1; d_call: NA; v_call: TRBV3-1/TRBV3-2; clone_size: NA; cdr3_length: 13
cdr3_aa: CASSITWQQGRGQPQHF; cdr3_nt: TGTGCCAGTAGTATCACTTGGCAACAGGGACGGGGCCAGCCCCAGCATTTT; j_call: TRBJ1-5; d_call: NA; v_call: TRBV19; clone_size: NA; cdr3_length: 17
cdr3_aa: CASRPQGGGDGYTF; cdr3_nt: TGTGCCAGCAGACCTCAGGGGGGCGGTGACGGCTACACCTTC; j_call: TRBJ1-2; d_call: TRBD1; v_call: TRBV28; clone_size: NA; cdr3_length: 14
cdr3_aa: CASSWSGRNTEAFF; cdr3_nt: TGTGCCAGTAGTTGGTCAGGTCGGAACACTGAAGCTTTCTTT; j_call: TRBJ1-1; d_call: NA; v_call: TRBV19; clone_size: NA; cdr3_length: 14
cdr3_aa: CASRGGTSEQYF; cdr3_nt: TGTGCCAGCAGGGGGGGGACTTCTGAGCAGTACTTC; j_call: TRBJ2-7; d_call: TRBD2; v_call: TRBV7-2; clone_size: NA; cdr3_length: 12
cdr3_aa: CASSVSHRFGYTF; cdr3_nt: TGTGCCAGCAGTGTATCACACAGATTCGGCTACACCTTC; j_call: TRBJ1-2; d_call: NA; v_call: TRBV2; clone_size: NA; cdr3_length: 13
cdr3_aa: CASSLLQGGPNEQYF; cdr3_nt: TGTGCCAGCAGTCTATTACAGGGGGGCCCGAACGAGCAGTACTTC; j_call: TRBJ2-7; d_call: TRBD1; v_call: TRBV14; clone_size: few; cdr3_length: 15
cdr3_aa: CASSVANAGGGPRYTF; cdr3_nt: TGTGCCAGCAGCGTAGCGAATGCGGGGGGGGGTCCTCGCTACACCTTC; j_call: TRBJ1-2; d_call: NA; v_call: TRBV9; clone_size: NA; cdr3_length: 16
cdr3_aa: CASSLAATGNTIYF; cdr3_nt: TGTGCCAGCAGCTTAGCAGCTACTGGAAACACCATATATTTT; j_call: TRBJ1-3; d_call: NA; v_call: TRBV7-9; clone_size: NA; cdr3_length: 14
cdr3_aa: CASRPTYRTDYNSPLHF; cdr3_nt: TGCGCCAGCAGGCCTACCTACCGGACAGACTATAATTCACCCCTCCACTTT; j_call: TRBJ1-6; d_call: NA; v_call: TRBV10-2; clone_size: NA; cdr3_length: 17
cdr3_aa: CASSSRVDALHF; cdr3_nt: TGTGCCAGCAGCTCCAGGGTTGACGCCCTCCACTTT; j_call: TRBJ1-6; d_call: NA; v_call: TRBV7-9; clone_size: NA; cdr3_length: 12
cdr3_aa: CASSLERVPGNTIYF; cdr3_nt: TGCGCCAGCAGCTTGGAGAGGGTCCCTGGAAACACCATATATTTT; j_call: TRBJ1-3; d_call: NA; v_call: TRBV5-1; clone_size: NA; cdr3_length: 15
cdr3_aa: CASGASTGLETQYF; cdr3_nt: TGTGCTAGTGGCGCAAGTACAGGGCTGGAGACCCAGTACTTC; j_call: TRBJ2-5; d_call: NA; v_call: TRBV12-5; clone_size: NA; cdr3_length: 14
cdr3_aa: CASSPFSYEQYF; cdr3_nt: TGTGCCAGCAGCCCGTTCTCCTACGAGCAGTACTTC; j_call: TRBJ2-7; d_call: NA; v_call: TRBV7-9; clone_size: few; cdr3_length: 12